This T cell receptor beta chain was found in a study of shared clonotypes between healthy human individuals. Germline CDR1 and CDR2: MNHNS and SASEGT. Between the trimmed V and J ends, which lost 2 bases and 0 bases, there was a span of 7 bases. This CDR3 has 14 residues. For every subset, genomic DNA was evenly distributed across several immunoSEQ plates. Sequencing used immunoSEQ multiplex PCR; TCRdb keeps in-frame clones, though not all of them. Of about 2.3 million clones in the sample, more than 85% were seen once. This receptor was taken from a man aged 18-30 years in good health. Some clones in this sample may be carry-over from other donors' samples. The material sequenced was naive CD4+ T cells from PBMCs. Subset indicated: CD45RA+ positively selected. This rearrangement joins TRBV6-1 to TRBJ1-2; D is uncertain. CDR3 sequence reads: CASSEHGSNYGYTF. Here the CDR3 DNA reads TGTGCCAGCAGTGAACACGGGTCTAACTATGGCTACACCTTC.